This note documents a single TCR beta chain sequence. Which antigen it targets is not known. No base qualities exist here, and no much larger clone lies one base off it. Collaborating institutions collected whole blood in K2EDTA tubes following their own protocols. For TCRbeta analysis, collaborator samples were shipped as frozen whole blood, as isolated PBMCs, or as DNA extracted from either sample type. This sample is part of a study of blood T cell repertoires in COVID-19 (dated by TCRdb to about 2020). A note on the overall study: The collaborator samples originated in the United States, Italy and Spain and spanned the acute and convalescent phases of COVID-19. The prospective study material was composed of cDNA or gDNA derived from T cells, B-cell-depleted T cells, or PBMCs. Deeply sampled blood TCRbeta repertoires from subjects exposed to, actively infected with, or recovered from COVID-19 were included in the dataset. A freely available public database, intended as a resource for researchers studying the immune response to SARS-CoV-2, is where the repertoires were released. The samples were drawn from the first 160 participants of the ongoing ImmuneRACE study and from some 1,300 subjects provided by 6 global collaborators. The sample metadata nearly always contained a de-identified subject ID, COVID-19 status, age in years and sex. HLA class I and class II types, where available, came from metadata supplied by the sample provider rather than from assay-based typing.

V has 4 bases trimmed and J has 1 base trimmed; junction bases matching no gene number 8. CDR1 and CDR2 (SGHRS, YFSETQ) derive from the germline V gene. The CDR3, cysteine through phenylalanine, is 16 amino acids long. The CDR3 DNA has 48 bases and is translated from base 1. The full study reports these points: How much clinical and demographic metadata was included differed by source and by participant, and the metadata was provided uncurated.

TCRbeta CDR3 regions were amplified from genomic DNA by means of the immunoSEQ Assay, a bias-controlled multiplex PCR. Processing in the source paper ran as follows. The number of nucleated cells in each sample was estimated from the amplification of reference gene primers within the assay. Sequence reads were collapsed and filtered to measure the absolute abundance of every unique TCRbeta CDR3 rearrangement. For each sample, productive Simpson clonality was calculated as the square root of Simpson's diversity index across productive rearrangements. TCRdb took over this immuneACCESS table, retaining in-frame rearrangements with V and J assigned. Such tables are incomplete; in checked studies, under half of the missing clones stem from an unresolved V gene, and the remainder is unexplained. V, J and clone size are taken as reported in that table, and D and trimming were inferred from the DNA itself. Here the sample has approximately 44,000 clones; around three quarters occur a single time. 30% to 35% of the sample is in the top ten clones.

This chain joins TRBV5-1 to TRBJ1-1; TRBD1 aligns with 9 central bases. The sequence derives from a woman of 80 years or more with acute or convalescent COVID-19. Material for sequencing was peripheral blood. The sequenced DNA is TGCGCCAGCAGCCTCGGACAGGGGCAATGGAACACTGAAGCTTTCTTT. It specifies CASSLGQGQWNTEAFF. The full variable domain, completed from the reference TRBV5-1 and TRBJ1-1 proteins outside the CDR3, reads KAGVTQTPRYLIKTRGQQVTLSCSPISGHRSVSWYQQTPGQGLQFLFEYFSETQRNKGNFPGRFSGRQFSNSRSEMNVSTLELGDSALYLCASSLGQGQWNTEAFFGQGTRLTVV.